The 16 T cell receptor beta chains below all came from one sample that was sequenced in a study of response to subunit inactivated influenza vaccine. In TCRdb, the RT-PCR reads were re-called with MiXCR into one record per CDR3 protein. The sample shows over 800,000 distinct CDR3 sequences, around 20% of them seen only once. Sequences were derived from PBMCs from blood, sampled around 5 days after vaccination. These receptors were obtained from a man aged 50 or older who received an inactivated influenza vaccine.

The chain links TRBV7-9 to TRBJ1-6, with D possibly TRBD1 on 5 matching bases. CDR1 and CDR2 from the germline V gene are SEHNR and FQNEAQ (reference sequence). This CDR3 is built from 17 residues. The V end lost 8 bases, the J end lost 6 bases, and 23 bases lay between the germline ends. The CDR3 DNA reads as TGTGCCAGCTGCTCCGGCGACGGGACTAACGTTAATTCACCCCTCCACTTT. Translating it yields CASCSGDGTNVNSPLHF. Complete variable domain (other parts from reference TRBV7-9 and TRBJ1-6): DTGVSQNPRHKITKRGQNVTFRCDPISEHNRLYWYRQTLGQGPEFLTYFQNEAQLEKSRLLSDRFSAERPKGSFSTLEIQRTEQGDSAMYLCASCSGDGTNVNSPLHFGNGTRLTVT.

The rearrangement uses TRBV4-2 and TRBJ2-7, with 9 bases lining up with TRBD2. The junction had 7 bases not matched to a gene; V was cut back by 0 bases and J by 4 bases. This CDR3 is 16 amino acids long. Germline V gene sequence: CDR1 LGHNA, CDR2 YNFKEQ. The CDR3 DNA follows: TGTGCCAGCAGCCAAGATGCCCTAGCGGGGATTTACGAGCAGTACTTC. Its protein is CASSQDALAGIYEQYF.

The V gene is TRBV20-1, the J gene TRBJ2-7; D is unclear. Germline CDR1 and CDR2: DFQATT and SNEGSKA (reference sequence). The CDR3 is 15 residues long. Between the trimmed V and J ends, which lost 0 bases and 0 bases, there was a span of 12 bases. Here the CDR3 DNA reads TGCAGTGCTAGAGATCTGTCAGGCTTCTCCTACGAGCAGTACTTC. Protein sequence: CSARDLSGFSYEQYF.

This chain connects TRBV20-1 to TRBJ1-6; TRBD1 aligns across 8 bases. V gave up 3 bases and J gave up 9 bases; unmatched junction bases: 7. This CDR3 has 14 amino acids. Germline V gives CDR1 DFQATT, CDR2 SNEGSKA (reference sequence). CDR3: CSASGRGQGSPLHF. CDR3 nucleotides: TGCAGTGCTAGTGGCAGGGGGCAGGGTTCACCCCTCCACTTT.

In the case of this clonotype: A junction boundary mismatches the germline segment, possibly from a read error. The chain has TRBV29-1 and TRBJ2-7; D may correspond to TRBD1 or TRBD2 (5 bases each). There are 12 residues in the CDR3. Germline V gene lookup returns CDR1 SQVTM and CDR2 ANQGSEA. CDR3 residues: CSVEDHGGRPHF. For the CDR3, the DNA is TGCAGCGTTGAAGATCATGGGGGTAGGCCTCACTTC.

This clonotype was seen a few times. This chain joins TRBV12-3 or TRBV12-4 and TRBJ2-7; D not certain. This CDR3 has 14 amino acids. The ends were cut back, 3 bases at V and 6 bases at J, with 15 bases in the middle. The CDR3 loop reads CASSFTGPASEQYF. As DNA, the CDR3 is TGTGCCAGCAGTTTCACGGGTCCTGCCAGCGAGCAGTACTTC.

This sequence joins TRBV12-3 or TRBV12-4 and TRBJ2-3; D unclear. Trimming took off 6 bases at V and 0 bases at J, with 10 bases between the two ends. This CDR3 has 14 residues. The CDR3 DNA reads as TGTGCCAGCAGGAAATACCTTAGCACAGATACGCAGTATTTT. Protein: CASRKYLSTDTQYF.

Only a few counts were recorded for this clonotype. The J gene is TRBJ2-1, the V gene TRBV7-2, with TRBD2 matching 7 bases. The CDR3 sequence is 17 residues long. The V segment lost 5 bases and the J segment 7 bases; nucleotides outside the gene matches: 17. Germline V gene sequence: CDR1 SGHTA, CDR2 FQGNSA. CDR3 bases: TGTGCCAGCAGCCCGGACATATATGCGGGAGTAAATAATGAGCAGTTCTTC. It encodes CASSPDIYAGVNNEQFF. Supplemented by reference TRBV7-2 and TRBJ2-1, the full variable domain reads GAGVSQSPSNKVTEKGKDVELRCDPISGHTALYWYRQSLGQGLEFLIYFQGNSAPDKSGLPSDRFSAERTGGSVSTLTIQRTQQEDSAVYLCASSPDIYAGVNNEQFFGPGTRLTVL.

The chain joins TRBV20-1 to TRBJ2-4, with 14 bases aligning to TRBD2. V shed 2 bases, J shed 6 bases, and the junction held 6 bases outside the gene matches. The CDR3 runs 16 residues. Germline loops: CDR1 DFQATT, CDR2 SNEGSKA (reference sequence). The CDR3 here is CSARRLAGGPTNIQYF. The CDR3 DNA reads TGCAGTGCTAGAAGACTAGCGGGAGGGCCAACAAACATTCAGTACTTC.

V is TRBV10-3 and J is TRBJ2-3; 11 positions match TRBD2. Germline values: CDR1 ENHRY, CDR2 SYGVKD. V gave up 6 bases and J gave up 0 bases; unmatched junction bases: 5. This CDR3 is 16 amino acids long. The CDR3 sequence is CAISHTSGGSTDTQYF. The CDR3 bases are TGTGCCATCAGCCACACTAGCGGGGGTAGCACAGATACGCAGTATTTT.

This clonotype was picked up a small number of times. The rearrangement uses TRBV19 and TRBJ2-1; D gene unclear. CDR1 and CDR2 from the germline V gene are LNHDA and SQIVND (reference sequence). The CDR3 is made up of 14 amino acids. V shed 3 bases and J shed 0 bases, with 6 bases lying between them. For the CDR3, the DNA is TGTGCCAGTAGTATGCAATACTCCTACAATGAGCAGTTCTTC. Translated: CASSMQYSYNEQFF.

This clonotype was found a few times. The chain employs TRBV6-1 and TRBJ2-7, with a tentative D call TRBD2 (6 bases). V shed 6 bases and J shed 2 bases, with 17 bases lying between them. Germline CDR1 reads MNHNS; CDR2 reads SASEGT. The CDR3 length is 15 residues. The CDR3 protein is CASSPTGGAAYEQYF. The CDR3 DNA sequence: TGTGCCAGCAGCCCCACCGGCGGGGCGGCCTACGAGCAGTACTTC.

This clonotype was detected ten times or more. The rearrangement joins TRBV20-1 to TRBJ1-1; tentatively, D is TRBD1 (5 bases). V was trimmed by 1 base and J by 7 bases, leaving 13 bases between them. Germline loops: CDR1 DFQATT, CDR2 SNEGSKA (reference sequence). The CDR3 contains 13 residues. CDR3 in amino acids: CSARVRARGEAFF. DNA of the CDR3: TGCAGTGCTAGAGTCAGGGCCCGGGGTGAAGCTTTCTTT.

The rearrangement uses TRBV4-2 and TRBJ2-2, with D tentatively TRBD1 (6 bases). Per the germline V gene, CDR1 is LGHNA and CDR2 is YNFKEQ. V was trimmed by 1 base and J by 2 bases, leaving 17 bases between them. The CDR3 has 18 amino acids. The CDR3 region has the DNA TGTGCCAGCAGCCAAGTAAAAGGGACAAAACTTAACACCGGGGAGCTGTTTTTT. Its protein is CASSQVKGTKLNTGELFF.

In this sample, this clonotype turned up a few times. The chain carries TRBV20-1 and TRBJ1-2, with D possibly TRBD1 on 5 matching bases. Germline CDR1 and CDR2: DFQATT and SNEGSKA (reference sequence). The CDR3 spans 15 residues. Trimming took off 1 base at V and 7 bases at J, with 19 bases between the two ends. This chain's CDR3 is CSARATGTNTIGYTF. The CDR3 DNA follows: TGCAGTGCTAGAGCAACCGGGACCAATACAATTGGCTACACCTTC.

The chain combines TRBV20-1 with TRBJ2-3; 8 bases fit TRBD2. From germline, CDR1 is DFQATT and CDR2 SNEGSKA (reference sequence). V dropped 4 bases and J dropped 1; count of bases not matched to a gene: 4. The CDR3 has 14 residues. This chain's CDR3 is CSAMGLERTDTQYF. CDR3 sequence (DNA): TGCAGTGCTATGGGACTAGAACGCACAGATACGCAGTATTTT.